The source of this T cell receptor beta chain is a study of cytomegalovirus exposure and HLA in healthy donors. Whole-study results and caveats: There were around 160 TCR beta chains listed as cytomegalovirus-associated.

Measured with immunoSEQ multiplex PCR; TCRdb has only the in-frame clones, and not every one. The sample has 80,000 to 90,000 clones, about 96% seen once. As to this clone: Its antigen is unidentified.

The V end was cut by 2 bases, the J end by 7 bases, with 9 bases between. The CDR3 is made up of 13 amino acids. Germline V gives CDR1 SGHTA, CDR2 FQGNSA. From the 120-subject validation cohort, which was separate from the roughly 690-subject first cohort, the donors were drawn. The material sequenced was PBMCs. The chain couples TRBV7-2 to TRBJ2-1, with a weak D call TRBD1 (6 bases). The source is a young man in good health and CMV-seronegative. CDR3 protein: CASSLTQGNEQFF. CDR3 sequence (DNA): TGTGCCAGCAGCTTAACTCAGGGGAATGAGCAGTTCTTC.